The TCR beta chain under discussion was sequenced for a study of blood T cells in healthy people across ages. As for this clonotype: The antigen remains undetermined.

Study-wide results and caveats: From one million sequenced T cells, diversity estimates were lower bounds.

A second roughly 6 to 11 cycle PCR used barcoded and J-beta primers. Each CDR3 protein gets one entry after TCRdb re-called the 5' RACE reads with MiXCR. The repertoire includes roughly 1,500,000 distinct CDR3 sequences, 42% of them detected once, and roughly 7.9% sits in the top ten. Material for sequencing was blood. This sequence originates from a young woman in good health.

In DNA, the CDR3 is TGTGCCAGCAGGGGGGGACTAGAATATCACTACGAGCAGTACTTC. Translation: CASRGGLEYHYEQYF. J is TRBJ2-7 and V is TRBV6-1; 8 bases line up with TRBD2. CDR3 length: 15 amino acids. Germline V gives CDR1 MNHNS, CDR2 SASEGT. The J segment lost 3 bases and the V segment lost 6 bases, leaving 10 bases of the junction unmatched.